This entry lists 32 T cell receptor beta chains sequenced from one sample in a study of cytotoxic CD8 clonotypes in ibrutinib-treated CLL. Clones were read by immunoSEQ multiplex PCR, and TCRdb kept only the in-frame ones, dropping some. The data contain about 160,000 clones, 84% of them singletons. The source material was PBMCs, sampled after 24 months of ibrutinib treatment. The receptors stem from a human donor with chronic lymphocytic leukemia.

The chain links TRBV4-1 to TRBJ2-1; TRBD1 is a possible D gene (6 bases). The V gene lost 1 base and the J gene lost 4 bases, with 11 bases spanning the gap. CDR1 and CDR2 from the germline V gene are MGHRA and YSYEKL. The CDR3 totals 15 residues. CDR3 nucleotide sequence: TGCGCCAGCAGCCAAGGAGGGGGTCGGTACAATGAGCAGTTCTTC. Residues: CASSQGGGRYNEQFF.

The V call is TRBV7-9, the J call TRBJ2-3, with unresolved D. Germline V gene lookup returns CDR1 SEHNR and CDR2 FQNEAQ (reference sequence). This CDR3 spans 17 amino acids. V was pared by 10 bases and J by 2 bases, with 25 bases between. The CDR3 DNA is TGTGCCATCCCGACCAACCCGGTAGGGTCCCCCACAGATACGCAGTATTTT. Translation: CAIPTNPVGSPTDTQYF.

V is TRBV28 and J is TRBJ1-3; D uncertain. The germline CDR1 and CDR2 sequences are MDHEN and SYDVKM. Trimming pared 3 bases from V and 4 bases from J, leaving 7 bases between. This CDR3 has 13 residues. The CDR3 spells CASSFDGGNTIYF. The CDR3 DNA reads as TGTGCCAGCAGTTTCGACGGGGGAAACACCATATATTTT.

V usage is TRBV9 and J usage is TRBJ2-2, with 14 bases aligning to TRBD2. Germline V gene sequence: CDR1 SGDLS, CDR2 YYNGEE. Losses at the gene ends were 0 bases for V and 1 base for J; bases not matched to a gene: 2. The CDR3 contains 18 residues. The CDR3 spells CASSVGLAGGVNTGELFF. The CDR3 coding sequence is TGTGCCAGCAGCGTAGGACTAGCGGGAGGGGTGAACACCGGGGAGCTGTTTTTT.

V gene TRBV7-8 combines with J gene TRBJ1-2, with 7 positions matching TRBD1. The CDR3 has 13 residues. Unmatched junction bases numbered 3, after V lost 5 bases and J lost 3 bases. Germline V gene data show CDR1 as SGHVS and CDR2 as FQNEAQ. The CDR3 spells CASSPGQHYGYTF. As DNA, the CDR3 is TGTGCCAGCAGCCCGGGACAGCACTATGGCTACACCTTC.

The V and J genes are TRBV27 and TRBJ2-1, with D perhaps TRBD1 (5 bases). This CDR3 contains 15 residues. Trimming left V 5 bases short and J 3 bases short, with 14 bases between. The V gene's germline CDR1 is MNHEY and CDR2 SMNVEV (reference sequence). The CDR3 reads CASSLTVHLYNEQFF. Written as DNA, the CDR3 is TGTGCCAGCAGTCTGACAGTCCACCTCTACAATGAGCAGTTCTTC.

The genes are TRBV6-1 and TRBJ2-3; D is undetermined. V was shortened by 8 bases and J by 2 bases, with 8 bases between the two germline ends. Looked up from germline, CDR1 is MNHNS and CDR2 is SASEGT. This CDR3 contains 12 residues. Here the CDR3 reads CASRSYTDTQYF. CDR3 sequence (DNA): TGTGCCAGCCGGTCCTACACAGATACGCAGTATTTT.

J is TRBJ1-2 and V is TRBV28; no definite D call. CDR1 MDHEN and CDR2 SYDVKM come from the germline V gene. CDR3 size: 16 residues. Trimming pared 7 bases from V and 6 bases from J, leaving 24 bases between. This CDR3 reads CASTTPGGGFSHGYTF. The CDR3 DNA is TGTGCCAGCACCACCCCGGGAGGTGGGTTCAGTCATGGCTACACCTTC.

This clone has a handful of counts. The rearrangement uses TRBV11-2 and TRBJ1-1, with a tentative D call TRBD1 (6 bases). Per the germline V gene, CDR1 is SGHAT and CDR2 is FQNNGV. Trimming took 5 bases from V and 0 from J, leaving 13 bases between them. This CDR3 has 15 amino acids. The CDR3 nucleotides read TGTGCCAGCAGCCTAGGCGGACAGCTGAACACTGAAGCTTTCTTT. This codes for CASSLGGQLNTEAFF.

V is TRBV7-2 and J is TRBJ2-3; no clear D gene. The CDR3 loop spans 12 amino acids. Trimming left V 3 bases short and J 4 bases short, with 5 bases between. The germline V gene has CDR1 SGHTA and CDR2 FQGNSA. The CDR3 sequence: CASSLWADTQYF. The CDR3 DNA is TGTGCCAGCAGCTTGTGGGCAGATACGCAGTATTTT.

The CDR3 reads CASRSVWGLEQPQHF. Here the CDR3 DNA reads TGTGCCAGTAGATCGGTCTGGGGCTTAGAACAGCCCCAGCATTTT. The V and J genes are TRBV19 and TRBJ1-5; D is possibly TRBD1 (5 bases). This CDR3 is built from 15 residues. Germline CDR1 LNHDA, CDR2 SQIVND (reference sequence). With 6 bases removed from V and 7 bases from J, the gap between germline ends came to 19 bases.

The J gene is TRBJ2-7, the V gene TRBV6-1; 15 nucleotides align to TRBD2. The V gene end was trimmed by 1 base and the J gene end by 2 bases; junction bases not matched to a gene: 6. The CDR3 loop spans 18 amino acids. Germline CDR1 reads MNHNS; CDR2 reads SASEGT. Here the CDR3 DNA reads TGTGCCAGCAGTGAAGGCGGGACTAGCGGGGGGCCTCCCTACGAGCAGTACTTC. Its protein is CASSEGGTSGGPPYEQYF.

The CDR3 bases are TGCGCCAGCAGCCGCGACATGGTGGAGACCCAGTACTTC. Translated: CASSRDMVETQYF. V usage is TRBV4-3 and J usage is TRBJ2-5; D is ambiguous. V shed 4 bases and J shed 5 bases, with 11 bases lying between them. The length of the CDR3 is 13 residues. The germline CDR1 and CDR2 sequences are LGHNA and YSLEER.

The chain carries TRBV6-5 and TRBJ2-7; 9 bases are a match to TRBD1. Germline V gene sequence: CDR1 MNHEY, CDR2 SVGAGI. The CDR3 is made up of 15 amino acids. V lost 5 bases to trimming and J lost 5 bases; unmatched junction nucleotides: 10. The CDR3 DNA is TGTGCCAGCAGTCGGAACAGGGGGCTCGGGCACGAGCAGTACTTC. As protein: CASSRNRGLGHEQYF.

The chain carries TRBV6-6 and TRBJ1-4; D gene unclear. Per the germline V gene, CDR1 is MNHNY and CDR2 is SVGAGI (reference sequence). The CDR3 has 15 residues. Trimming left V 4 bases short and J 0 bases short, with 9 bases between. The CDR3: CASSFPAATNEKLFF. CDR3 nucleotide sequence: TGTGCCAGCAGTTTCCCGGCGGCAACTAATGAAAAACTGTTTTTT.

V gene TRBV6-1 combines with J gene TRBJ1-2; D unresolved. Germline V gene data show CDR1 as MNHNS and CDR2 as SASEGT. The CDR3 runs to 12 residues. The V end lost 0 bases, the J end lost 1 base, and 0 bases lay between the germline ends. The CDR3 region is CASSEANYGYTF. The CDR3 bases are TGTGCCAGCAGTGAAGCTAACTATGGCTACACCTTC.

The gene calls are TRBV6-1 and TRBJ1-5; 9 nucleotides agree with TRBD1. This CDR3 spans 15 amino acids. Germline V gene sequence: CDR1 MNHNS, CDR2 SASEGT. Trimming removed 0 bases from V and 6 bases from J; junction bases left unmatched: 3. CDR3 in amino acids: CASSEAGQGSQPQHF. The CDR3 DNA reads TGTGCCAGCAGTGAAGCGGGACAGGGCAGTCAGCCCCAGCATTTT.

This chain connects TRBV19 to TRBJ2-6, with TRBD1 identical over 8 bases. Germline V gene sequence: CDR1 LNHDA, CDR2 SQIVND (reference sequence). CDR3 length: 16 residues. The V and J ends lost 5 bases and 2 bases, in that order; junction bases with no gene match: 5. This CDR3 is CASSYHRGAGANVLTF. The CDR3 DNA is TGTGCCAGTAGTTACCACAGGGGGGCTGGGGCCAACGTCCTGACTTTC.

This clone was seen only once. This chain uses TRBV5-1 with TRBJ2-7, with TRBD2 matching over 8 bases. Germline CDR1 is SGHRS and CDR2 is YFSETQ. The CDR3 is 13 amino acids. Trimming took 4 bases from V and 5 from J; bases not matched to a gene: 5. The CDR3 reads CASSISGGNEQYF. CDR3 DNA sequence: TGCGCCAGCAGCATATCGGGAGGGAACGAGCAGTACTTC.

CDR3 DNA sequence: TGTGCCAGCAGCTTGGCGGGAGGGCGGGGCAATGAGCAGTTCTTC. Residues: CASSLAGGRGNEQFF. This rearrangement joins TRBV11-2 to TRBJ2-1; the match to TRBD2 covers 9 bases. CDR1 SGHAT and CDR2 FQNNGV come from the germline V gene. The CDR3 is 15 amino acids. The V gene end was trimmed by 3 bases and the J gene end by 6 bases; junction bases not matched to a gene: 6.

In DNA form, the CDR3 reads TGTGCCAGCAGCTTAGTCCGGGCTAACTATGGCTACACCTTC. Its translation is CASSLVRANYGYTF. The rearrangement joins TRBV7-9 to TRBJ1-2; D remains unclear. This CDR3 contains 14 residues. Trimming cost V 1 base and J 0 bases, with 6 bases left between them. Germline assignment: CDR1 SEHNR and CDR2 FQNEAQ (reference sequence).

CDR3 DNA: TGTGCCAGCAGCACCGTTTCCCTGGGAAATTCACCCCTCCACTTT. Its translation: CASSTVSLGNSPLHF. This chain uses TRBV11-3 with TRBJ1-6; D is ambiguous. CDR3 length equals 15 residues. Per the germline V gene, CDR1 is SGHNT and CDR2 is YENEEA. V was shortened by 5 bases and J by 7 bases, with 15 bases between the two germline ends.

The chain employs TRBV10-3 and TRBJ1-3; 10 bases agree with TRBD1. CDR3 size: 17 residues. Trimming at V came to 2 bases and at J to 3 bases, leaving 7 bases not matched to a gene. Germline CDR1 ENHRY, CDR2 SYGVKD. The CDR3 DNA sequence: TGTGCCATCAGTGAGAAGGGACAGGGGATTCGTGGAAACACCATATATTTT. It codes for CAISEKGQGIRGNTIYF.

V gene TRBV4-3 combines with J gene TRBJ2-4, with 7 bases identical to TRBD2. V trimming: 0 bases; J trimming: 15 bases; junction bases outside the gene matches: 11. CDR1 is LGHNA, CDR2 YSLEER, per germline. CDR3 length: 14 amino acids. CDR3 sequence (DNA): TGCGCCAGCAGCCAAGATGTGCGGGAGTCATTGCCGTACTTC. This gives the protein CASSQDVRESLPYF.

This clone was seen once. The chain combines TRBV11-2 with TRBJ1-1, with D perhaps matching TRBD1 (6 bases). The ends were cut back, 1 base at V and 2 bases at J, with 14 bases in the middle. CDR3 length: 16 amino acids. The germline V gene encodes CDR1 SGHAT and CDR2 FQNNGV. CDR3 residues: CASSLAAGALNTEAFF. The CDR3 region has the DNA TGTGCCAGCAGCTTAGCGGCAGGGGCGCTTAACACTGAAGCTTTCTTT.

The chain has TRBV11-1 and TRBJ1-1; D remains ambiguous. CDR1 is SGHAT and CDR2 is FQDESV in the germline V gene (reference sequence). This CDR3 has 12 residues. V dropped 5 bases and J dropped 7 bases, with 11 bases sitting between them. The chain's CDR3 is CASSLRYSEAFF. The CDR3 DNA reads as TGTGCCAGCAGCCTCAGGTACAGTGAAGCTTTCTTT.

The rearrangement joins TRBV11-1 to TRBJ2-1; the match to TRBD2 covers 8 bases. This CDR3 is 16 amino acids long. CDR1 and CDR2 from the germline V gene are SGHAT and FQDESV (reference sequence). V trimming: 7 bases; J trimming: 4 bases; junction bases outside the gene matches: 12. CDR3 loop: CASILASSSGYNEQFF. CDR3 DNA sequence: TGTGCCAGCATCCTAGCAAGTTCTAGCGGGTACAATGAGCAGTTCTTC. Supplemented by reference TRBV11-1 and TRBJ2-1, the full variable domain reads EAEVAQSPRYKITEKSQAVAFWCDPISGHATLYWYRQILGQGPELLVQFQDESVVDDSQLPKDRFSAERLKGVDSTLKIQPAELGDSAMYLCASILASSSGYNEQFFGPGTRLTVL.

This clone has only a few counts. The gene calls are TRBV7-2 and TRBJ2-5, with D possibly TRBD1 on 6 matching bases. V gave up 4 bases and J gave up 7 bases, with 13 bases separating them. CDR3 length: 13 residues. Germline lookup yields CDR1 SGHTA and CDR2 FQGNSA. The CDR3 DNA reads TGTGCCAGCAGCTCCCTACAACAGGGGACCCAGTACTTC. Residues: CASSSLQQGTQYF.

V gene TRBV2 combines with J gene TRBJ1-5; 8 bases are a match to TRBD1. CDR3 length: 14 amino acids. CDR1 and CDR2 (germline): SNHLY, FYNNEI. V was pared by 5 bases and J by 5 bases, with 5 bases of the junction left unmatched. This chain's CDR3 is CASSSDRAYQPQHF. The DNA of the CDR3 is TGTGCCAGCAGTTCGGACAGGGCTTATCAGCCCCAGCATTTT.

The chain uses TRBV30 and TRBJ1-2, with a weak D call TRBD1 (5 bases). The CDR3 covers 13 residues. Germline V CDR1 and CDR2: GTSNPN, SVGIG (reference sequence). The V end was cut by 4 bases, the J end by 3 bases, with 12 bases between. CDR3 residues: CAWTVGGYYGYTF. The CDR3 coding sequence is TGTGCCTGGACGGTCGGGGGTTACTATGGCTACACCTTC.

The J gene is TRBJ1-5, the V gene TRBV5-1; TRBD1 agrees at 7 bases. Per germline, CDR1 SGHRS and CDR2 YFSETQ. V was pared by 0 bases and J by 7 bases, with 4 bases of the junction left unmatched. This CDR3 region has 14 residues. CDR3 sequence (DNA): TGCGCCAGCAGCTTGGGAGGGGGCCCACAGCCCCAGCATTTT. Translated: CASSLGGGPQPQHF.

The rearrangement links TRBV28 to TRBJ1-1; 10 bases map to TRBD1. V lost 2 bases and J lost 5; bases outside the gene matches: 5. The germline CDR1 and CDR2 sequences are MDHEN and SYDVKM. The CDR3 consists of 15 residues. The CDR3 is CASSLTGQGRTEAFF. In nucleotides, the CDR3 is TGTGCCAGCAGTTTAACGGGACAGGGGAGGACTGAAGCTTTCTTT.